Presented here are 16 T cell receptor beta chains from one specimen sequenced in a study of healthy donors' naive CD4 and CD8 T cells (dated by TCRdb to the mid-2010s). Sequenced on a 454 GS FLX Titanium. A previously published linear amplification protocol was used to build the TCR libraries, starting from approximately 500 ng of total RNA. The public reads were reanalyzed by TCRdb: fastp trimming at Q25, MiXCR alignment, in-frame beta chains only. Identical CDR3 protein sequences are pooled into one entry, listed with their most common genes and DNA. The sample has about 180,000 distinct CDR3 sequences on record, about 70% of them singletons. The ten top clones hold more than 2% of the sample. The sample was naive CD4+ and CD8+ T cells sorted from blood, pooled from several donors. The cell subset or site label of this sample denotes: FACS-sorted naive CD4+ (CD45RO-CD45RA+) and naive CD8+ (CD45RA+CD27bright) T cells. The receptors were gathered from a pool of human donors in good health; the sample pools cells from several healthy donors.

This chain joins TRBV30 and TRBJ2-3, with D tentatively TRBD1 (6 bases). This CDR3 spans 13 amino acids. Germline CDR1 reads GTSNPN; CDR2 reads SVGIG (reference sequence). The V end lost 4 bases, the J end lost 4 bases, and 12 bases lay between the germline ends. The CDR3 nucleotides read TGTGCCTGGACTAGTCAGGGGCCAGATACGCAGTATTTT. This gives the protein CAWTSQGPDTQYF.

The chain joins TRBV6-5 to TRBJ1-1; D might be TRBD1 (5 bases). The CDR3 has 14 residues. Germline-derived CDR1 and CDR2 are MNHEY and SVGAGI. Trimming shortened V by 5 bases and J by 2 bases, and 12 bases separated the two germline ends. CDR3 coding DNA: TGTGCCAGCAGTGGGCAGACAGTTAACACTGAAGCTTTCTTT. It yields the protein CASSGQTVNTEAFF.

The CDR3, as DNA: TGTGCCAGCAGTTTTAGCGGGAGGGCCTACGAGCAGTACTTC. It is translated as CASSFSGRAYEQYF. This rearrangement joins TRBV27 to TRBJ2-7; 11 positions agree with TRBD2. V gave up 3 bases and J gave up 2 bases; unmatched junction bases: 0. Germline CDR1 reads MNHEY; CDR2 reads SMNVEV (reference sequence). This CDR3 contains 14 residues.

V usage is TRBV27 and J usage is TRBJ1-1; TRBD1 matches at 7 bases. Germline CDR1 MNHEY, CDR2 SMNVEV (reference sequence). With V trimmed by 5 bases and J by 3 bases, 12 bases remained unmatched. This CDR3 comprises 16 residues. This CDR3 is CASSAARDSHDTEAFF. DNA of the CDR3: TGTGCCAGCAGTGCGGCCCGGGACAGTCATGACACTGAAGCTTTCTTT.

This chain uses TRBV6-6 with TRBJ2-5; the D gene is possibly TRBD1 (5 bases). V was pared by 8 bases and J by 4 bases, with 23 bases between. Germline CDR1 and CDR2: MNHNY and SVGAGI (reference sequence). CDR3 length: 16 residues. CDR3: CASPPLPGPRPETQYF. DNA for the CDR3: TGTGCCAGCCCGCCCTTGCCAGGGCCGAGGCCAGAGACCCAGTACTTC.

This chain connects TRBV6-2 or TRBV6-3 to TRBJ1-5, with D unresolved. V was shortened by 6 bases and J by 2 bases, with 14 bases between the two germline ends. The CDR3 totals 15 residues. Looked up from germline, CDR1 is MNHEY and CDR2 is SVGEGT. The CDR3 sequence: CASSPLGLGNQPQHF. The CDR3 nucleotides are TGTGCCAGCAGCCCCCTAGGGTTGGGCAATCAGCCCCAGCATTTT.

This clonotype was seen only once. The chain couples TRBV30 to TRBJ2-1; TRBD2 is a possible D gene (6 bases). There are 15 residues in the CDR3. In germline, CDR1 is GTSNPN, CDR2 SVGIG (reference sequence). V lost 2 bases, J lost 6 bases, and 17 bases lay in between. The CDR3 sequence is CAWSSPGVGGNEQFF. CDR3 DNA: TGTGCCTGGAGTAGCCCGGGAGTTGGGGGCAATGAGCAGTTCTTC.

This clonotype appeared a single time. The chain employs TRBV19 and TRBJ2-6; no firm D call. The V end was cut by 5 bases, the J end by 0 bases, with 8 bases between. CDR1 LNHDA and CDR2 SQIVND come from the germline V gene (reference sequence). The CDR3 is made up of 15 amino acids. The CDR3 reads CASSPQSSGANVLTF. In DNA form, the CDR3 reads TGTGCCAGTAGTCCTCAAAGCTCTGGGGCCAACGTCCTGACTTTC.

This clonotype was recorded a few times. The chain employs TRBV6-5 and TRBJ1-1; 7 bases are shared with TRBD1. The ends lost 2 bases at V and 4 bases at J; junction bases unmatched: 13. This CDR3 spans 17 amino acids. From germline, CDR1 is MNHEY and CDR2 SVGAGI. CDR3 DNA sequence: TGTGCCAGCAGTTACCGGGAACAAACAGGGGCGGGCACTGAAGCTTTCTTT. Protein product: CASSYREQTGAGTEAFF.

The chain joins TRBV11-1 to TRBJ2-7; 8 positions match TRBD2. Unmatched junction bases numbered 7, after V lost 6 bases and J lost 3 bases. From germline, CDR1 is SGHAT and CDR2 FQDESV (reference sequence). The length of the CDR3 is 14 residues. The CDR3 sequence: CASSETSGSYEQYF. The CDR3 nucleotides are TGTGCCAGCAGTGAAACTAGCGGAAGCTACGAGCAGTACTTC.

The chain recombines TRBV19 with TRBJ1-5; 7 bases are shared with TRBD1. The length of the CDR3 is 17 residues. V shed 5 bases, J shed 4 bases, and the junction held 14 bases outside the gene matches. Germline values: CDR1 LNHDA, CDR2 SQIVND (reference sequence). The CDR3 is CASSPWRGGHSNQPQHF. DNA of the CDR3: TGTGCCAGTAGTCCCTGGAGAGGGGGCCATAGTAATCAGCCCCAGCATTTT.

The V call is TRBV5-6, the J call TRBJ2-2; 14 bases map to TRBD2. Per germline, CDR1 SGHDT and CDR2 YYEEEE. The CDR3 spans 16 residues. The V and J ends lost 4 bases and 8 bases, in that order; junction bases with no gene match: 7. CDR3 sequence (DNA): TGTGCCAGCAGCGAAGGACTAGCGGGGGGATTAGGGGAGCTGTTTTTT. It yields the protein CASSEGLAGGLGELFF. Full variable domain (outside the CDR3, taken from reference TRBV5-6 and TRBJ2-2): DAGVTQSPTHLIKTRGQQVTLRCSPKSGHDTVSWYQQALGQGPQFIFQYYEEEERQRGNFPDRFSGHQFPNYSSELNVNALLLGDSALYLCASSEGLAGGLGELFFGEGSRLTVL.

V gene TRBV6-5 combines with J gene TRBJ2-7; possible D gene TRBD1, 6 bases. The CDR3 covers 16 residues. Germline loops: CDR1 MNHEY, CDR2 SVGAGI. V was cut by 5 bases and J by 6 bases, with 23 bases left in between. CDR3 bases: TGTGCCAGCAGTCCGTCCACAGGGATCGGCGTCGGCGAGCAGTACTTC. Amino acids: CASSPSTGIGVGEQYF.

J is TRBJ2-2 and V is TRBV7-9; D is possibly TRBD1 (6 bases). The CDR3 is 14 residues long. Germline CDR1 and CDR2: SEHNR and FQNEAQ (reference sequence). V lost 8 bases and J 2 bases, leaving 12 bases between the germline ends. CDR3 protein: CASAGQPNTGELFF. The DNA for the CDR3 is TGTGCCAGCGCCGGACAGCCTAACACCGGGGAGCTGTTTTTT.

There are a few counts of this clonotype. The chain combines TRBV28 with TRBJ1-1; no clear D gene. Deletions cut 3 bases from V and 1 base from J, with 6 bases between. There are 13 residues in the CDR3. Germline V gene lookup returns CDR1 MDHEN and CDR2 SYDVKM. The CDR3, as DNA: TGTGCCAGCAGTTTGATAGGGAACACTGAAGCTTTCTTT. Encoded protein: CASSLIGNTEAFF.

V gene TRBV19 combines with J gene TRBJ2-1, with D tentatively TRBD1 (6 bases). This CDR3 spans 15 amino acids. Germline lookup yields CDR1 LNHDA and CDR2 SQIVND (reference sequence). Trimming took off 5 bases at V and 3 bases at J, with 14 bases between the two ends. The CDR3 DNA reads TGTGCCAGTAGTCCCCGACCGACAGGCTACAATGAGCAGTTCTTC. The encoded protein is CASSPRPTGYNEQFF.